Listed below are T cell receptor beta chains from one sample, sequenced in a study of blood T cell repertoires in COVID-19. This table comes from immunoSEQ multiplex PCR, and its TCRdb copy is limited to in-frame clones, with some not included. The sample records approximately 210,000 clones, around nine tenths being singletons. Input material: PBMCs or T cells enriched from blood (not recorded which). The receptors were sampled from a man aged 25 to 40 in a cohort exposed to, infected with or recovered from COVID-19 (not recorded which). The CDR3 runs from the conserved cysteine through the conserved F or W. Each record gives: D gene, J gene, clone size, V gene, CDR3 protein, CDR3 DNA. The D gene is left open where the match is weak. Clone size appears in some rows only: once, few, many, or a class for an expanded clone.

>TRBD2|TRBJ2-1|-|TRBV7-9
CASSPWGGVNNEQFF
TGTGCCAGCAGCCCATGGGGGGGAGTAAACAATGAGCAGTTCTTC
>-|TRBJ1-1|-|TRBV10-3
CAISGGGPAEAFF
TGTGCCATCAGTGGGGGGGGCCCGGCTGAAGCTTTCTTT
>-|TRBJ2-3|few|TRBV3-1/TRBV3-2
CASSLRLTDTQYF
TGTGCCAGCAGCCTAAGACTAACTGATACGCAGTATTTT
>-|TRBJ1-1|-|TRBV5-1
CASSPGMGAGLNTEAFF
TGCGCCAGCAGCCCCGGTATGGGAGCCGGGCTGAACACTGAAGCTTTCTTT
>-|TRBJ2-1|-|TRBV24-1
CATSDYGRGLTYNEQFF
TGTGCCACCAGTGATTATGGTCGCGGTCTTACCTACAATGAGCAGTTCTTC
>TRBD2|TRBJ2-1|-|TRBV29-1
CSVEGGVAGESSYNEQFF
TGCAGCGTTGAAGGAGGAGTAGCGGGAGAAAGCTCCTACAATGAGCAGTTCTTC
>-|TRBJ1-1|-|TRBV28
CASSPSTGYSEAFF
TGTGCCAGCAGCCCATCGACAGGCTATTCTGAAGCTTTCTTT
>-|TRBJ2-4|-|TRBV3-1/TRBV3-2
CASIDREDIQYF
TGTGCCAGCATCGACAGGGAGGACATTCAGTACTTC
>-|TRBJ1-4|-|TRBV18
CASSSRIPRDEKLFF
TGTGCCAGCTCATCAAGAATTCCCCGGGATGAAAAACTGTTTTTT
>-|TRBJ2-7|-|TRBV2
CARKSISSYEQYF
TGTGCCAGGAAATCTATTAGCTCCTACGAGCAGTACTTC
>-|TRBJ2-5|-|TRBV5-1
CASSRRTTTHETQYF
TGCGCCAGCAGCCGCAGGACTACCACTCATGAGACCCAGTACTTC